The text below deals with one TCR beta chain. Its antigen is currently unknown. Investigators spread the genomic DNA of each subset evenly over several immunoSEQ plates. Using immunoSEQ multiplex PCR, the repertoire was profiled, and TCRdb retains in-frame clones only, with some absent. The sample has 1.5 million to 2.5 million clones; 85% to 95% are singletons. In the naive CD8 group, cells lacked CD45RO and were positively selected for CCR7, so terminally differentiated effector memory CD45RA+ cells were left out. This entry is derived from a study of shared clonotypes between healthy human individuals. Across the whole study: Three CD4 naive, three CD4 memory, two CD8 naive and one CD8 memory plate were used per donor.

Points from the study as a whole: Only blood samples were collected, and tissue repertoires likely differ. Around 5% was the fraction of naive CD4 clonotypes found shared across several donors.

V lost 1 base, J lost 4 bases, and 19 bases lay in between. This CDR3 comprises 17 residues. The germline CDR1 and CDR2 sequences are SEHNR and FQNEAQ (reference sequence). The sequenced sample consisted of naive CD8+ T cells sorted from blood. This TCR was recovered from a man aged 18 to 30 in good health. The chain joins TRBV7-9 to TRBJ1-2, with D unresolved. The CDR3 DNA sequence: TGTGCCAGCAGCTTAGGGCCGGGAGCAGTGGTGGGCTATGGCTACACCTTC. Translation gives CASSLGPGAVVGYGYTF. Based on the CDR3 plus reference TRBV7-9 and TRBJ1-2, the full variable domain is DTGVSQNPRHKITKRGQNVTFRCDPISEHNRLYWYRQTLGQGPEFLTYFQNEAQLEKSRLLSDRFSAERPKGSFSTLEIQRTEQGDSAMYLCASSLGPGAVVGYGYTFGSGTRLTVV.